This record looks at one T cell receptor beta chain sequence and its context. No antigen is known for it. The germline V and J ends were trimmed by 2 bases and 0 bases, with 5 bases remaining between them. CDR3 size: 14 residues. Looked up from germline, CDR1 is WNHNN and CDR2 is SYGVQD (reference sequence). Donors consisted of healthy bone marrow donors. These data come from a study of cytomegalovirus exposure and HLA in healthy donors. Researchers ran the PCR with 60 Vbeta and 13 Jbeta primers. The repertoire was sequenced with immunoSEQ multiplex PCR; TCRdb's copy has only in-frame clones and lacks some. The sample holds roughly 150,000 clones, about 64% seen once. Study findings and constraints: Association of a missense DCLRE1C variant with TCR beta V- and J-gene trimming was reported in a later analysis.

This receptor was identified in a woman younger than 45 in good health and CMV-seropositive. The sample taken for sequencing was PBMCs. V usage is TRBV10-1 and J usage is TRBJ1-3; no definite D call. Here the CDR3 DNA reads TGCGCCAGCAGTGAGCAGGTCTCTGGAAACACCATATATTTT. Encoded protein: CASSEQVSGNTIYF.